These T cell receptor beta chains were read from a single sample in a study of T cells in Graves' hyperthyroidism and ophthalmopathy. One entry per CDR3 protein, called by TCRdb with MiXCR from the multiplex PCR reads. The sample lists around 350,000 distinct CDR3 sequences, 15% to 20% occurring once. The sequenced material came from blood. The receptor set was obtained from a woman younger than 30 with Graves' hyperthyroidism. The CDR3 runs from the conserved cysteine through the conserved F or W.

V | CDR3
TRBV5-1 | CASSLEAYTGELFF
TRBV12-3/TRBV12-4 | CASSLVGFGAFF
TRBV20-1 | CSASRDRGSNTEAFF
TRBV12-3/TRBV12-4 | CAGTLHGGGTEAFF
TRBV12-3/TRBV12-4 | CASTRWAGGEAFF
TRBV2 | CASQGGPETQYF
TRBV7-6 | CASSLDGRGTYGYTF
TRBV28 | CASSGGDRRYTF
TRBV7-3 | CASSPGAGSYEQYF
TRBV20-1 | CSATRRGQPQHF
TRBV4-1 | CASNAWGAGTEAFF
TRBV3-1 | CASSQEFGTSGGEQYF
TRBV4-1 | CASSRQGSTYEQYF
TRBV5-6 | CASRRTGDSNQPQHF
TRBV12-3/TRBV12-4 | CASISSGGGGATDTQYF
TRBV18 | CASSPMDRGGTEAFF
TRBV6-1 | CASSSREIYNSPLHF
TRBV6-1 | CASTLGQQNTEAFF
TRBV12-3/TRBV12-4 | CASNPKTPGRQYGYTF
TRBV6-1 | CAISRGARETQYF
TRBV7-2 | CASSVMETQYF
TRBV15 | CATSRQGVDTEALF
TRBV27 | CASSFGGGYYEQYF
TRBV12-3/TRBV12-4 | CASSPKSKYSPIYF
TRBV2 | CASMTRGTASGANVLTF
TRBV30 | CAWSRRQNYGYTF
TRBV20-1 | CSAKTAGGGSPLHF
TRBV11-2 | CASSLDSPSGGYEQYF
TRBV27 | CASSSFSDRGVGGYGYTF
TRBV11-1 | CASSPQGAAGANVLTF
TRBV2 | CASSERGGGNQPQHF
TRBV7-3 | CASRLAGGPADEQYF
TRBV11-2 | CASNLVAGEETQYF
TRBV5-1 | CASSLEINTGELFF
TRBV6-5 | CASSYSVGNQPQHF
TRBV11-2 | CASSWDRDQPQHF
TRBV12-3/TRBV12-4 | CASSRTANSYEQYF
TRBV11-1 | CASRQIQSSGANVLTF
TRBV28 | CASSLSFRGGNQPQHF
TRBV6-5 | CASSSPDRAFGTEAFF
TRBV28 | CASSLPWDQPQHF
TRBV6-1 | CASSARDGLEAFF
TRBV20-1 | CSAQFPGGGNEQYF
TRBV6-1 | CASASAVWDPGELFF
TRBV7-8 | CASSLPTKGRGRTEAFF
TRBV7-8 | CASSLLRAGATKNIQYF
TRBV7-3 | CASSPQGAPGEETQYF
TRBV20-1 | CSAQEGRLGGTEAFF
TRBV3-1 | CASSHQRMNTEAFF
TRBV28 | CASSSPTRSGGEQYF
TRBV2 | CASSGLSNTEAFF
TRBV7-3 | CASSRAGGDPGGETQYF
TRBV11-3 | CASSFSSGDYEQYF
TRBV5-1 | CASSRTGTGLEQYF
TRBV28 | CASHRLLSSYEQYF
TRBV20-1 | CSAPDIVYQETQYF
TRBV12-3/TRBV12-4 | CASSFRGPLRGSTEAFF
TRBV6-5 | CASSPRRQSWNTEAFF
TRBV20-1 | CSASGELYEQYF